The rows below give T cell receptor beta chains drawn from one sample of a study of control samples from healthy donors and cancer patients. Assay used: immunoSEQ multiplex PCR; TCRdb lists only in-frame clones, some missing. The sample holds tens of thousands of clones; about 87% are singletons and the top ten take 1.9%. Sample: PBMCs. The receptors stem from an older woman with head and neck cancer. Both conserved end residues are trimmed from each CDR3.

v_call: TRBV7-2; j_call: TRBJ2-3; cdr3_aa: ASSLGGMSTDTQY
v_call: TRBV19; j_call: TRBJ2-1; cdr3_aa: ASRGAGGPENEQF
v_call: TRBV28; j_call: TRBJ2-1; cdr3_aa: ASSLMGDWSNEQF
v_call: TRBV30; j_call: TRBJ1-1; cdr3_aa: AWSPGTGSVEAF
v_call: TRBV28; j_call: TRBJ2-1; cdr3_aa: ASTPRAAHNEQF
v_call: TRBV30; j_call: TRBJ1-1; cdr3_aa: AWSRTGVHTEAF
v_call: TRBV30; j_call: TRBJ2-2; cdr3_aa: AWSKRDPIWTGELF
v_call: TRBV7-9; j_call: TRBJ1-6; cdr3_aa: ASSLAGIGPSPLH
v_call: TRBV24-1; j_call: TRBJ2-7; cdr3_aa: ATSNGPNGEQY
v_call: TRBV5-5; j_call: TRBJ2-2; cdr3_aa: ASSLDRRAYMAGELF
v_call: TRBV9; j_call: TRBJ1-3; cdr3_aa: ASSVGGISGNTIY
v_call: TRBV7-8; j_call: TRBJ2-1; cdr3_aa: ASSSQTSGSYNEQF
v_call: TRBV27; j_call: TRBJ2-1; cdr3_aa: ASSFRDYYSYNEQF
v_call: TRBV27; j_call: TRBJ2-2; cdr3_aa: ASSRYPIQGGYTGELF
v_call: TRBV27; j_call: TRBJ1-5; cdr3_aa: ASSYGVAQPQH
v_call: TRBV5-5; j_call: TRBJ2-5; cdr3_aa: ASSLRGQETQY
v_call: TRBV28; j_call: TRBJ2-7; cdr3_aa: ASSPQAGAYEQY
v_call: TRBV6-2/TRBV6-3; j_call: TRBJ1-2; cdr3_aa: ASSQTRTGDYGYT
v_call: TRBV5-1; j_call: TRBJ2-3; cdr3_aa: ASSLARLAGGTDTQY
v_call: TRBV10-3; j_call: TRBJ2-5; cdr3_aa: AISGGETQY
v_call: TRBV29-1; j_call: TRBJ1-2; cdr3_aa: SVEFPGYNYGYT
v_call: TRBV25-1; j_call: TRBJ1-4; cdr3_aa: ASAGRLEKLF
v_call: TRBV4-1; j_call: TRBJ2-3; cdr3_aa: ASSQRGATSGQGQADTQY
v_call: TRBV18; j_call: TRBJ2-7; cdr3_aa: ASSAGTGAPRSSYEQY
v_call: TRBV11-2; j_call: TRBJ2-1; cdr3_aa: ASRRLRLNYNEQF
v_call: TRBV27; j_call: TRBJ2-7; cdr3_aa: ASKPTESGSYEQY
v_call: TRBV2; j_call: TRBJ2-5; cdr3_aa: ASSGGTSGLQPY
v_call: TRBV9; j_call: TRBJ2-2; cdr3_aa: ASSGTSAPGELF
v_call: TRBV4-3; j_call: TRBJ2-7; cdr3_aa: ASSQDTGSYEQY
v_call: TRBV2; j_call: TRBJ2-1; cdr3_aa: ASSRLAGGPL
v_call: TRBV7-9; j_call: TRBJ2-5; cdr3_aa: ASSPWTSGSVQETQY
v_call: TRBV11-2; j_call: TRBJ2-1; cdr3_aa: ASSLDKAGERDEQF
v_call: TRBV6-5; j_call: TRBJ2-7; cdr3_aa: ASSSGTSAYEQY
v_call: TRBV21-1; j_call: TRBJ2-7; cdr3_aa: ASTTLRDRGGYEQY
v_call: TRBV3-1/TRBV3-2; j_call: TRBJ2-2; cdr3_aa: ASSQGPPGGELF
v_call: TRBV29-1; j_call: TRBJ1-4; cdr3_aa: SVREGQGGNEKLF
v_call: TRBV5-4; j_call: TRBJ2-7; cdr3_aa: ASRGPSYEQY
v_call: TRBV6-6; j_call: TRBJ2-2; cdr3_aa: ASTDSRRGTGELF
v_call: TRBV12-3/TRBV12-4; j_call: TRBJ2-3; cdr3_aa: ASSLAGTGGR
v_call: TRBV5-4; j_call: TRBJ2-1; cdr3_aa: AYTGRRGSYNEQF